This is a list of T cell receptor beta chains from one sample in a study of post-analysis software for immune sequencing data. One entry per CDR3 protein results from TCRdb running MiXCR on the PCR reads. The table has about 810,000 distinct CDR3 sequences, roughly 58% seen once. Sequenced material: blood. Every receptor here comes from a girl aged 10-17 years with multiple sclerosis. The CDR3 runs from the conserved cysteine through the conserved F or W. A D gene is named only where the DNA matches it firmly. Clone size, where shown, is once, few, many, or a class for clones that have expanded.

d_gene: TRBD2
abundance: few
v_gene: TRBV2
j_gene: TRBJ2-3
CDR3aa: CASRPRPSGSADTQYF
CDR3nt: TGTGCCAGCCGCCCAAGGCCTAGCGGGAGCGCAGATACGCAGTATTTT

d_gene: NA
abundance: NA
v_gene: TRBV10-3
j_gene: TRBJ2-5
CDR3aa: CAIRHTDQETQYF
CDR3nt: TGTGCCATCAGGCACACCGACCAAGAGACCCAGTACTTC

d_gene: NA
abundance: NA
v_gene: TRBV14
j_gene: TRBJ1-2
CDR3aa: CASSQVGAGYYGYTF
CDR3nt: TGTGCCAGCAGCCAAGTAGGTGCCGGTTACTATGGCTACACCTTC

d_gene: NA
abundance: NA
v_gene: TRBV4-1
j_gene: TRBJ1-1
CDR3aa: CASSQVGAGNTEAFF
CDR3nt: TGCGCCAGCAGCCAGGTAGGAGCGGGGAACACTGAAGCTTTCTTT

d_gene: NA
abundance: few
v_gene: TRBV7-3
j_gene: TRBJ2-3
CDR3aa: CASSPISSTDTQYF
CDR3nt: TGTGCCAGCAGCCCAATTTCTAGCACAGATACGCAGTATTTT

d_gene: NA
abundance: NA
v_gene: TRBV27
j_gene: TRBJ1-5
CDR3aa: CASSLVSSQPQHF
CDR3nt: TGTGCCAGCAGTTTAGTGTCGAGTCAGCCCCAGCATTTT

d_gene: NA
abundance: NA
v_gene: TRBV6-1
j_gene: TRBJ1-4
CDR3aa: CASSELGGRGGLFF
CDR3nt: TGTGCCAGCAGTGAATTGGGAGGGAGAGGCGGGCTGTTTTTT

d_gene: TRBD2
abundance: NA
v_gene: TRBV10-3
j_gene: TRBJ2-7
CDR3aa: CAISEEGVLAGASSYEQYF
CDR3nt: TGTGCCATCAGTGAGGAGGGGGTGCTAGCGGGAGCGAGCTCCTACGAGCAGTACTTC

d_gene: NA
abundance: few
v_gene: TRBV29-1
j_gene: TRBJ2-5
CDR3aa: CSVPPGPGETQYF
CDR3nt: TGCAGCGTTCCTCCCGGGCCGGGAGAGACCCAGTACTTC

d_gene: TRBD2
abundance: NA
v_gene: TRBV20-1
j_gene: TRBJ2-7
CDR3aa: CSARPRLAGGSYEQYF
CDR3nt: TGCAGTGCTAGACCTCGACTAGCGGGAGGCTCCTACGAGCAGTACTTC

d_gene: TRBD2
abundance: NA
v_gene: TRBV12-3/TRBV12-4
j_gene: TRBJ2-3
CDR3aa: CASSLMVRREGTDTQYF
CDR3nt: TGTGCCAGCAGTTTAATGGTTCGGCGGGAGGGCACAGATACGCAGTATTTT

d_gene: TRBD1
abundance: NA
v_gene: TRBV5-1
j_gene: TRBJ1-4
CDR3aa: CASSLGTGGESEKLFF
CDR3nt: TGCGCCAGCAGCTTGGGGACAGGGGGCGAGAGTGAAAAACTGTTTTTT

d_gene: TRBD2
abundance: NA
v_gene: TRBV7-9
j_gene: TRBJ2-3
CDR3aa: CASSPGGVTDTQYF
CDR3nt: TGTGCCAGCAGCCCCGGGGGGGTCACAGATACGCAGTATTTT

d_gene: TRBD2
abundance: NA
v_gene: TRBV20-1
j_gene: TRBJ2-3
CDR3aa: CSARTPGLALDTQYF
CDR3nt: TGCAGTGCTAGGACTCCGGGACTAGCGTTAGATACGCAGTATTTT

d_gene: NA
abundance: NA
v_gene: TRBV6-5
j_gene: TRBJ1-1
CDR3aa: CATAGARTEAFF
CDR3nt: TGTGCCACGGCGGGGGCGAGGACTGAAGCTTTCTTT

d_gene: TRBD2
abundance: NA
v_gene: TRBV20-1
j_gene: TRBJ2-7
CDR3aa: CSARRDSGINHEQYF
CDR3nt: TGCAGTGCTCGCCGTGATAGCGGGATTAACCACGAGCAGTACTTC

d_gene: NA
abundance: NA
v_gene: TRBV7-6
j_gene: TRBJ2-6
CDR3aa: CASSLPSGANVRTF
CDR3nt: TGTGCCAGCAGCTTGCCCTCTGGGGCCAACGTCCGGACTTTC

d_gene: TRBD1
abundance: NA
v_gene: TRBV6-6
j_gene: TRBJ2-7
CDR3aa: CASRQGQNYEQYF
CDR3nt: TGTGCCAGCAGGCAGGGACAGAACTACGAGCAGTACTTC

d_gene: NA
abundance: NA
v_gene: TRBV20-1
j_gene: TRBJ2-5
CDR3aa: CSAPPLGIRKETQYF
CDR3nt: TGCAGTGCCCCCCCCTTGGGTATACGAAAAGAGACCCAGTACTTC

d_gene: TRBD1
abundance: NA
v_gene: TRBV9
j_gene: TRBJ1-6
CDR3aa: CASTETGRYNSPLHF
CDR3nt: TGTGCCAGCACGGAGACAGGGCGGTATAATTCACCCCTCCACTTT

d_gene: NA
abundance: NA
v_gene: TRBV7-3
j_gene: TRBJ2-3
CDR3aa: CASSLTTAGGSTDTQYF
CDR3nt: TGTGCCAGCAGCTTAACCACGGCAGGCGGTAGCACAGATACGCAGTATTTT

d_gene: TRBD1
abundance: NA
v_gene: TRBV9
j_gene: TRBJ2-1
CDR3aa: CASSAGQGEVVAYNEQFF
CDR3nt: TGTGCCAGCAGCGCCGGACAGGGGGAGGTGGTGGCCTACAATGAGCAGTTCTTC

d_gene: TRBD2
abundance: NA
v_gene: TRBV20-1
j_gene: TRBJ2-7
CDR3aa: CSARHWTSGTYEQYF
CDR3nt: TGCAGTGCTCGACATTGGACTAGCGGAACCTACGAGCAGTACTTC

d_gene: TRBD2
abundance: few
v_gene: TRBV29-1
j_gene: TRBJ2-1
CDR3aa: CSVVDLAGGVDEQFF
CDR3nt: TGCAGCGTTGTAGATCTAGCGGGGGGGGTCGATGAGCAGTTCTTC

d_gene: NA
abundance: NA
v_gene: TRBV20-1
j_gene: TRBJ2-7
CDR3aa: CNARKAGLGSYEQYF
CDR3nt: TGCAATGCAAGAAAGGCGGGACTCGGCTCCTACGAGCAGTACTTC

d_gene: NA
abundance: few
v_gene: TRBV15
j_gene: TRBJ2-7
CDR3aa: CATSRLQGTLSYEQYF
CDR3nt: TGTGCCACCAGCAGACTACAGGGGACTTTATCCTACGAGCAGTACTTC

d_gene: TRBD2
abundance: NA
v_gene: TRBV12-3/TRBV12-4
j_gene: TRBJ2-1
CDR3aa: CASSLASGTSGGAHEQFF
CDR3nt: TGTGCCAGCAGTTTAGCCTCCGGGACTAGCGGGGGGGCCCATGAGCAGTTCTTC